The 12 T cell receptor beta chains presented below share a single source sample, sequenced in a study of shared clonotypes between healthy human individuals. Libraries were prepared by immunoSEQ multiplex PCR; TCRdb keeps only in-frame clonotypes and omits some of them. The data contain about 680,000 clones, roughly 73% of them singletons. The material sequenced was memory CD4+ T cells sorted from blood. As for subset: CD45RA-negative fraction. The source of these receptors is a woman in her thirties in good health.

This chain uses TRBV10-3 with TRBJ1-4, with no clear D. The CDR3 contains 14 residues. The V end was cut by 6 bases, the J end by 0 bases, with 8 bases between. Germline lookup yields CDR1 ENHRY and CDR2 SYGVKD. This CDR3 reads CAIRPDATNEKLFF. For the CDR3, the DNA is TGTGCCATCAGGCCAGATGCAACTAATGAAAAACTGTTTTTT.

This clone was observed many times. The chain links TRBV5-4 to TRBJ2-2; no reliable D call. The V end was cut by 2 bases, the J end by 3 bases, with 2 bases between. Germline CDR1 and CDR2: SGHNT and YYREEE (reference sequence). There are 12 residues in the CDR3. In DNA, the CDR3 is TGTGCCAGCAGCTTAGACACCGGGGAGCTGTTTTTT. This translates into CASSLDTGELFF.

This chain uses TRBV7-9 with TRBJ2-7, with 8 bases lining up with TRBD2. Germline-derived CDR1 and CDR2 are SEHNR and FQNEAQ (reference sequence). The CDR3 is 14 residues long. V lost 5 bases and J lost 4; bases outside the gene matches: 7. CDR3 loop: CASSPGGGRYEQYF. The CDR3 DNA is TGTGCCAGCAGCCCCGGGGGCGGGAGGTACGAGCAGTACTTC.

This chain joins TRBV7-3 and TRBJ1-1; tentatively, D is TRBD1 (6 bases). V gave up 5 bases and J gave up 4 bases, with 14 bases separating them. CDR3 length: 14 amino acids. Germline V gives CDR1 SGHTA, CDR2 FQGTGA. CDR3 loop: CASSEQGPSTEAFF. The DNA of the CDR3 is TGTGCCAGCAGCGAACAGGGCCCAAGCACTGAAGCTTTCTTT.

V gene TRBV5-4 combines with J gene TRBJ2-1; the D gene is possibly TRBD2 (7 bases). Germline V gene sequence: CDR1 SGHNT, CDR2 YYREEE (reference sequence). V was clipped by 0 bases and J by 6 bases, with 16 bases between them. The CDR3 covers 16 residues. The CDR3 nucleotides are TGTGCCAGCAGCTTGGCTCAGGGGAGGGAGGGCAATGAGCAGTTCTTC. As protein: CASSLAQGREGNEQFF.

This chain uses TRBV20-1 with TRBJ1-4; D remains unclear. The CDR3 sequence is 11 residues long. V dropped 5 bases and J dropped 5 bases, with 6 bases sitting between them. Germline values: CDR1 DFQATT, CDR2 SNEGSKA (reference sequence). The CDR3 nucleotides are TGCAGTGCTTCCCTAAATGAAAAACTGTTTTTT. Its translation is CSASLNEKLFF.

The V call is TRBV29-1, the J call TRBJ2-5; no reliable D call. Germline V gives CDR1 SQVTM, CDR2 ANQGSEA. The CDR3 runs to 12 residues. Deletions cut 4 bases from V and 1 base from J, with 7 bases between. DNA of the CDR3: TGCAGCGTTGGGTCCTTCCAAGAGACCCAGTACTTC. It specifies CSVGSFQETQYF.

Regarding this clone: This sample includes further DNA sequences coding for the same CDR3. CDR3: CASSPPNSGANVLTF. CDR3 coding DNA: TGTGCCAGCAGCCCACCTAACTCTGGGGCCAACGTCCTGACTTTC. The chain couples TRBV5-8 to TRBJ2-6, with D unclear. The CDR3 sequence is 15 residues long. The germline CDR1 and CDR2 sequences are SGHTS and YDEGEE. Trimming stripped 4 bases from V and 0 bases from J, with 8 bases between.

This clone was seen at least ten times. The chain uses TRBV10-1 and TRBJ1-1; D gene ambiguous. Trimming took 0 bases from V and 4 from J, leaving 9 bases between them. This CDR3 has 14 amino acids. Germline-derived CDR1 and CDR2 are WNHNN and SYGVQD (reference sequence). DNA for the CDR3: TGCGCCAGCAGTGAGTCTGCGGGGTCCACTGAAGCTTTCTTT. The encoded protein is CASSESAGSTEAFF.

The rearrangement uses TRBV7-9 and TRBJ2-7; 7 nucleotides line up with TRBD2. This CDR3 is built from 14 residues. Germline CDR1 and CDR2: SEHNR and FQNEAQ (reference sequence). Germline trimming cut 0 bases from V and 7 bases from J; bases unmatched to any gene: 6. Here the CDR3 reads CASSLAGGPGEQYF. CDR3 DNA: TGTGCCAGCAGCTTAGCGGGAGGGCCGGGAGAGCAGTACTTC.

This chain joins TRBV29-1 and TRBJ1-1; a possible D gene is TRBD1 (5 bases). Germline lookup yields CDR1 SQVTM and CDR2 ANQGSEA. Trimming stripped 4 bases from V and 4 bases from J, with 16 bases between. The CDR3 totals 14 residues. Here the CDR3 DNA reads TGCAGCGTTGGGGTCGGAGGGGTTGGCACTGAAGCTTTCTTT. Protein sequence: CSVGVGGVGTEAFF.

The sample holds a few counts of this clone. This rearrangement joins TRBV5-1 to TRBJ2-1; D is unresolved. V was cut by 6 bases and J by 2 bases, with 21 bases left in between. The germline CDR1 and CDR2 sequences are SGHRS and YFSETQ. The CDR3 covers 17 residues. In nucleotides, the CDR3 is TGCGCCAGCACCCACGGCCGGACCCCTAACCCCTACAATGAGCAGTTCTTC. Its translation: CASTHGRTPNPYNEQFF.